The 31 T cell receptor beta chains presented below share a single source sample, sequenced in a study of blood T cell repertoires in COVID-19. Profiled with immunoSEQ multiplex PCR; TCRdb holds only in-frame clones, not every one. The sample lists 250,000 to 400,000 clones, about 91% seen once, with approximately 1.6% in the top ten. The source material was peripheral blood. All receptors derive from a woman aged 25 to 45 with COVID-19, enrolled during active disease.

The chain links TRBV19 to TRBJ1-2, with D possibly TRBD1 on 5 matching bases. Deletions cut 0 bases from V and 8 bases from J, with 16 bases between. The CDR3 loop spans 15 amino acids. Germline loops: CDR1 LNHDA, CDR2 SQIVND (reference sequence). CDR3: CASSIDRGYREGYTF. CDR3 nucleotide sequence: TGTGCCAGTAGTATAGATCGGGGGTATCGGGAGGGCTACACCTTC.

The V gene is TRBV11-2, the J gene TRBJ2-7; 10 bases match TRBD2. V shed 2 bases, J shed 4 bases, and the junction held 5 bases outside the gene matches. Germline lookup yields CDR1 SGHAT and CDR2 FQNNGV. This CDR3 contains 15 residues. CDR3 sequence reads: CASSLSGGALYEQYF. The CDR3 DNA reads as TGTGCCAGCAGCTTAAGCGGGGGGGCCTTGTACGAGCAGTACTTC.

J is TRBJ2-2 and V is TRBV7-3, with 11 bases that match TRBD2. Germline lookup yields CDR1 SGHTA and CDR2 FQGTGA. The CDR3 loop spans 15 amino acids. V dropped 5 bases and J dropped 5; count of bases not matched to a gene: 4. DNA of the CDR3: TGTGCCAGCAGCGAACTAGCGGGGGTGACCGGGGAGCTGTTTTTT. Protein product: CASSELAGVTGELFF. The whole variable domain, filled in from reference TRBV7-3 and TRBJ2-2, reads GAGVSQTPSNKVTEKGKYVELRCDPISGHTALYWYRQSLGQGPEFLIYFQGTGAADDSGLPNDRFFAVRPEGSVSTLKIQRTERGDSAVYLCASSELAGVTGELFFGEGSRLTVL.

The rearrangement uses TRBV2 and TRBJ1-1, with TRBD1 as a possible D gene (5 bases). Trimming cost V 7 bases and J 1 base, with 16 bases left between them. Germline lookup yields CDR1 SNHLY and CDR2 FYNNEI. This CDR3 region has 15 residues. CDR3 sequence reads: CASTEWGEGNTEAFF. In nucleotides, the CDR3 is TGTGCCAGCACCGAGTGGGGGGAAGGGAACACTGAAGCTTTCTTT.

The V gene is TRBV19, the J gene TRBJ1-2; tentative D call: TRBD1 (5 bases). Germline loops: CDR1 LNHDA, CDR2 SQIVND (reference sequence). This CDR3 has 14 residues. The ends were cut back, 4 bases at V and 2 bases at J, with 11 bases in the middle. CDR3 in amino acids: CASSRVQGNYGYTF. The CDR3, as DNA: TGTGCCAGTAGTAGGGTCCAGGGCAACTATGGCTACACCTTC. Full variable domain (outside the CDR3, taken from reference TRBV19 and TRBJ1-2): DGGITQSPKYLFRKEGQNVTLSCEQNLNHDAMYWYRQDPGQGLRLIYYSQIVNDFQKGDIAEGYSVSREKKESFPLTVTSAQKNPTAFYLCASSRVQGNYGYTFGSGTRLTVV.

V and J are TRBV5-1 and TRBJ1-1; tentatively, D is TRBD1 (5 bases). There are 15 residues in the CDR3. The V end was cut by 5 bases, the J end by 4 bases, with 18 bases between. The germline V gene has CDR1 SGHRS and CDR2 YFSETQ. CDR3 sequence (DNA): TGCGCCAGCAGTTTAACAGGCCCCGGAGTCACTGAAGCTTTCTTT. Translating gives CASSLTGPGVTEAFF.

This chain joins TRBV9 and TRBJ1-2; 8 bases line up with TRBD1. CDR1 and CDR2 (germline): SGDLS, YYNGEE. V lost 3 bases, J lost 7 bases, and 5 bases stayed unmatched. The CDR3 contains 13 residues. This chain's CDR3 is CASSGTGLLGYTF. CDR3 nucleotides: TGTGCCAGCAGCGGGACAGGGCTTCTTGGCTACACCTTC. The entire variable domain, with the rest obtained from reference TRBV9 and TRBJ1-2, is as follows: DSGVTQTPKHLITATGQRVTLRCSPRSGDLSVYWYQQSLDQGLQFLIQYYNGEERAKGNILERFSAQQFPDLHSELNLSSLELGDSALYFCASSGTGLLGYTFGSGTRLTVV.

The V gene is TRBV19, the J gene TRBJ2-1; D perhaps matches TRBD1 (7 bases). Trimming left V 4 bases short and J 5 bases short, with 12 bases between. Germline V lookup: CDR1 LNHDA, CDR2 SQIVND (reference sequence). The CDR3 is 14 amino acids. The CDR3: CASSKEGADNEQFF. The CDR3 region has the DNA TGTGCCAGTAGTAAGGAGGGGGCAGACAATGAGCAGTTCTTC.

V gene TRBV29-1 combines with J gene TRBJ2-1, with D unresolved. The V end was cut by 0 bases, the J end by 7 bases, with 10 bases between. The CDR3 has 13 residues. The V gene's germline CDR1 is SQVTM and CDR2 ANQGSEA. CDR3 in amino acids: CSVEDRIANEQFF. The CDR3 DNA is TGCAGCGTTGAAGATCGCATAGCAAATGAGCAGTTCTTC.

The chain links TRBV5-6 to TRBJ2-1; 7 bases fit TRBD1. Germline lookup yields CDR1 SGHDT and CDR2 YYEEEE. The CDR3 is 13 residues long. Germline trimming cut 4 bases from V and 4 bases from J; bases unmatched to any gene: 2. The CDR3 DNA reads TGTGCCAGCAGCCGGGGACAGTACAATGAGCAGTTCTTC. Amino acid sequence: CASSRGQYNEQFF.

The V and J genes are TRBV19 and TRBJ1-1; TRBD1 might be the D (5 bases). Trimming removed 3 bases at V and 2 bases at J, with 10 bases between. Germline CDR1 reads LNHDA; CDR2 reads SQIVND (reference sequence). The CDR3 runs to 14 residues. In DNA, the CDR3 is TGTGCCAGTAGTATGGCCGGGGGTAACACTGAAGCTTTCTTT. Amino acids: CASSMAGGNTEAFF.

This chain connects TRBV2 to TRBJ2-3; TRBD2 might be the D (6 bases). Between the trimmed V and J ends, which lost 6 bases and 3 bases, there was a span of 13 bases. The length of the CDR3 is 14 residues. CDR1 and CDR2 (germline): SNHLY, FYNNEI. The CDR3, as DNA: TGTGCCAGCAGGAGGGCGGGGAGTACAGATACGCAGTATTTT. Translated, it gives CASRRAGSTDTQYF.

The rearrangement joins TRBV3-1 (or the pseudogene TRBV3-2) to TRBJ2-5; D possibly corresponds to TRBD1 (5 bases). V lost 2 bases and J 5 bases, leaving 15 bases between the germline ends. The CDR3 has 15 residues. The V gene's germline CDR1 is LGHDT and CDR2 YNNKEL (reference sequence). This CDR3 is CASSQTHQGRETQYF. The CDR3 nucleotides are TGTGCCAGCAGCCAAACCCATCAGGGTCGGGAGACCCAGTACTTC.

This clone was recorded once. The chain recombines TRBV9 with TRBJ2-7, with TRBD1 matching 7 bases. The CDR3 extends over 13 amino acids. Germline V CDR1 and CDR2: SGDLS, YYNGEE. Trimming at V came to 7 bases and at J to 4 bases, leaving 8 bases not matched to a gene. The chain's CDR3 is CASWMTGLYEQYV. CDR3 nucleotide sequence: TGTGCCAGCTGGATGACAGGGTTGTACGAGCAGTACGTC.

This clone has only one observation. The chain has TRBV30 and TRBJ1-1, with D possibly being TRBD1 (5 bases). The length of the CDR3 is 16 residues. V gave up 1 base and J gave up 4 bases, with 19 bases separating them. Germline CDR1 and CDR2: GTSNPN and SVGIG (reference sequence). CDR3 sequence: CAWSEGVGGDSTEAFF. CDR3 in DNA: TGTGCCTGGAGTGAAGGGGTCGGGGGGGATAGCACTGAAGCTTTCTTT. Full variable domain (remainder filled in from reference TRBV30 and TRBJ1-1): SQTIHQWPATLVQPVGSPLSLECTVEGTSNPNLYWYRQAAGRGLQLLFYSVGIGQISSEVPQNLSASRPQDRQFILSSKKLLLSDSGFYLCAWSEGVGGDSTEAFFGQGTRLTVV.

This chain links TRBV9 with TRBJ1-5, with TRBD1 as a possible D gene (6 bases). Germline V gene data show CDR1 as SGDLS and CDR2 as YYNGEE. This CDR3 region has 18 residues. V lost 2 bases to trimming and J lost 2 bases, with 20 bases between them. The CDR3 coding sequence is TGTGCCAGCAGCGTGGCAGGGACAATTCGATCCGGCAATCAGCCCCAGCATTTT. It is translated as CASSVAGTIRSGNQPQHF.

The rearrangement joins TRBV9 to TRBJ2-1; 8 bases are shared with TRBD2. The V gene's germline CDR1 is SGDLS and CDR2 YYNGEE. The junction had 3 bases not matched to a gene; V was cut back by 0 bases and J by 4 bases. The CDR3 is 15 residues long. As DNA, the CDR3 is TGTGCCAGCAGCGTAGGCGGGGGGCCATACAATGAGCAGTTCTTC. This codes for CASSVGGGPYNEQFF.

The J gene is TRBJ1-1, the V gene TRBV5-5; D is unclear. The germline V gene has CDR1 SGHKS and CDR2 YYEKEE (reference sequence). The CDR3 has 16 residues. The V end lost 4 bases, the J end lost 0 bases, and 16 bases lay between the germline ends. In DNA, the CDR3 is TGTGCCAGCAGCGAACGGTCCGGGAGCCTGAACACTGAAGCTTTCTTT. Protein sequence: CASSERSGSLNTEAFF.

The chain uses TRBV19 and TRBJ1-3; D unresolved. In germline, CDR1 is LNHDA, CDR2 SQIVND (reference sequence). The CDR3 contains 15 residues. V was clipped by 7 bases and J by 0 bases, with 13 bases between them. The DNA for the CDR3 is TGTGCCAGTAAGATCCAAGACAACTCTGGAAACACCATATATTTT. Protein product: CASKIQDNSGNTIYF.

This rearrangement joins TRBV6-1 to TRBJ1-1; D gene unclear. Trimming left V 0 bases short and J 0 bases short, with 11 bases between. The germline V gene encodes CDR1 MNHNS and CDR2 SASEGT. The CDR3 covers 16 residues. The CDR3 reads CASSEARIGVNTEAFF. In nucleotides, the CDR3 is TGTGCCAGCAGTGAAGCTAGGATAGGAGTGAACACTGAAGCTTTCTTT.

This clone was observed a single time. V and J are TRBV11-2 and TRBJ2-1, with 11 bases matching TRBD2. Germline V gene sequence: CDR1 SGHAT, CDR2 FQNNGV. CDR3 size: 15 residues. Losses at the gene ends were 5 bases for V and 6 bases for J; bases not matched to a gene: 6. The CDR3 here is CASSLTSGGFNEQFF. Written as DNA, the CDR3 is TGTGCCAGCAGCCTAACTAGCGGGGGATTCAATGAGCAGTTCTTC.

With respect to this clone: At one boundary the junction diverges from the germline segment, which might be a read error. V and J are TRBV2 and TRBJ1-2; 12 positions agree with TRBD1. Germline CDR1 and CDR2: SNHLY and FYNNEI. CDR3 length: 15 residues. This chain's CDR3 is CASREGTGGGYGYTF. CDR3 nucleotide sequence: TGTGCCAGCAGGGAAGGGACAGGGGGCGGCTATGGCTACACCTTC.

The chain's CDR3 is CASSPPGTGILYGYTF. CDR3 nucleotide sequence: TGTGCCAGCTCACCACCCGGGACAGGGATCCTCTATGGCTACACCTTC. This rearrangement joins TRBV18 to TRBJ1-2; 9 nucleotides line up with TRBD1. Per germline, CDR1 KGHSH and CDR2 LQKENI. The length of the CDR3 is 16 residues. J was trimmed by 4 bases and V by 0 bases; bases with no gene match: 6.

The V and J genes are TRBV2 and TRBJ2-2; the D gene is possibly TRBD2 (6 bases). V was pared by 1 base and J by 6 bases, with 9 bases between. The CDR3 is 14 amino acids. Germline-derived CDR1 and CDR2 are SNHLY and FYNNEI. The CDR3 loop reads CASSEESGAGELFF. In DNA, the CDR3 is TGTGCCAGCAGTGAAGAATCGGGGGCCGGGGAGCTGTTTTTT.

The rearrangement joins TRBV2 to TRBJ1-6; D uncertain. V dropped 10 bases and J dropped 0 bases, with 13 bases sitting between them. CDR3 length: 15 amino acids. Germline V gene lookup returns CDR1 SNHLY and CDR2 FYNNEI. This CDR3 reads CATLPENSYNSPLHF. CDR3 DNA sequence: TGTGCCACCCTACCCGAAAACTCCTATAATTCACCCCTCCACTTT.

In the case of this clone: Within the sample, other DNA sequences also encode this same CDR3. V and J are TRBV9 and TRBJ1-6; possibly TRBD1 for D (5 bases). This CDR3 region has 14 residues. Trimming shortened V by 3 bases and J by 6 bases, and 10 bases separated the two germline ends. CDR1 and CDR2 from the germline V gene are SGDLS and YYNGEE. The CDR3: CASSATQGNSPLHF. DNA for the CDR3: TGTGCCAGCAGCGCTACCCAGGGTAATTCACCCCTCCACTTT.

V gene TRBV10-3 combines with J gene TRBJ2-4; D perhaps matches TRBD1 (6 bases). The CDR3 extends over 11 amino acids. Germline values: CDR1 ENHRY, CDR2 SYGVKD. The CDR3 protein is CASGDKNIQYF. The DNA of the CDR3 is TGTGCTTCAGGGGACAAAAACATTCAGTACTTC.

The rearrangement joins TRBV7-8 to TRBJ1-5, with no clear D. CDR1 is SGHVS, CDR2 FQNEAQ, per germline. This CDR3 has 16 residues. Trimming removed 1 base from V and 0 bases from J, with 10 bases in between. The CDR3 region has the DNA TGTGCCAGCAGCTTAGTTCGGACTACTAGCAATCAGCCCCAGCATTTT. This encodes CASSLVRTTSNQPQHF.

The rearrangement joins TRBV5-1 to TRBJ1-2; 11 bases match TRBD1. Germline V gene data show CDR1 as SGHRS and CDR2 as YFSETQ. CDR3 length: 17 residues. The junction had 14 bases not matched to a gene; V was cut back by 5 bases and J by 5 bases. CDR3 sequence: CASRMAMGQGGLYGYTF. The DNA for the CDR3 is TGCGCCAGCAGAATGGCCATGGGACAGGGGGGTTTATATGGCTACACCTTC. Full variable domain (rest looked up from reference TRBV5-1 and TRBJ1-2): KAGVTQTPRYLIKTRGQQVTLSCSPISGHRSVSWYQQTPGQGLQFLFEYFSETQRNKGNFPGRFSGRQFSNSRSEMNVSTLELGDSALYLCASRMAMGQGGLYGYTFGSGTRLTVV.

This rearrangement joins TRBV13 to TRBJ1-1, with D possibly TRBD1 on 6 matching bases. The ends were cut back, 0 bases at V and 2 bases at J, with 13 bases in the middle. The CDR3 contains 16 residues. CDR1 is PRHDT, CDR2 FYEKMQ, per germline (reference sequence). The CDR3 coding sequence is TGTGCCAGCAGCTTAGGGGGAACAGGGTTAAACACTGAAGCTTTCTTT. This sequence encodes CASSLGGTGLNTEAFF.

The chain recombines TRBV5-1 with TRBJ1-2; TRBD1 might be the D (6 bases). The CDR3 runs 17 residues. V lost 4 bases, J lost 3 bases, and 22 bases lay in between. From germline, CDR1 is SGHRS and CDR2 YFSETQ. The CDR3 here is CASSPAPRQEAHYGYTF. Here the CDR3 DNA reads TGCGCCAGCAGCCCGGCCCCTCGACAGGAGGCCCACTATGGCTACACCTTC.